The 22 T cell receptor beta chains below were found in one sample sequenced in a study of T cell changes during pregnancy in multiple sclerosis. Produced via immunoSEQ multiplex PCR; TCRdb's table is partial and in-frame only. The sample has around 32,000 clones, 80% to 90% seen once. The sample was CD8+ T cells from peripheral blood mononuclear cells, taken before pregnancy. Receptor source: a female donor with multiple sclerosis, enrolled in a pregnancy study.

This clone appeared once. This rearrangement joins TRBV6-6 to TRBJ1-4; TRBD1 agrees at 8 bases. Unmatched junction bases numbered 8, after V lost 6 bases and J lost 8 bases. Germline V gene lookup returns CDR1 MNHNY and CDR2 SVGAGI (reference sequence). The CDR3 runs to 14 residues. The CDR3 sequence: CASRQTGEREKLFF. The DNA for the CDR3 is TGTGCCAGCAGACAGACAGGGGAGAGAGAAAAACTGTTTTTT.

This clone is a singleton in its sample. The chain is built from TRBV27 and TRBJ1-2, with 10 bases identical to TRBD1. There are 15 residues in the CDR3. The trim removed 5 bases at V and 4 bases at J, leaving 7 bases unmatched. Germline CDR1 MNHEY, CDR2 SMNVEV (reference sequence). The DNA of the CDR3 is TGTGCCAGCAGTCCCCGGACAGGGGGGGGCTATGGCTACACCTTC. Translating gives CASSPRTGGGYGYTF.

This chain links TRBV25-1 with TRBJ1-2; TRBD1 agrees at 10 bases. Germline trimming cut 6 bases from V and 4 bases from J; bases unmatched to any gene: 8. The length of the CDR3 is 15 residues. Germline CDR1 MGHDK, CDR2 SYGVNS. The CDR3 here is CASSRQGATTYGYTF. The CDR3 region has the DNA TGTGCCAGCAGCAGACAGGGGGCAACAACCTATGGCTACACCTTC.

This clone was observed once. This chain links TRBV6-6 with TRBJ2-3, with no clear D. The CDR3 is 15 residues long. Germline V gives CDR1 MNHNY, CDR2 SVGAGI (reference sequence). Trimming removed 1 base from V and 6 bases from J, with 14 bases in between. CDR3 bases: TGTGCCAGCAGTTACTTGGCGGCTCAGTGGGATACGCAGTATTTT. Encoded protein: CASSYLAAQWDTQYF.

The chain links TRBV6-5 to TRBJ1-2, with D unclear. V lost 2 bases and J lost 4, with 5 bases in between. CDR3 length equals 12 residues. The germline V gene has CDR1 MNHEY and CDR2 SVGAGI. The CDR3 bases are TGTGCCAGCAGTTACGACTTCTATGGCTACACCTTC. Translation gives CASSYDFYGYTF.

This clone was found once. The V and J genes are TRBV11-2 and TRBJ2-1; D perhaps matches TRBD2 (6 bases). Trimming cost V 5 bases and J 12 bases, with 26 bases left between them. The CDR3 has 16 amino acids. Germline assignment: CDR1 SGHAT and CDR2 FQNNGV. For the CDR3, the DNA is TGTGCCAGCAGCAGAGGCGGGGACGAGGTGGGTCGGGGGCAGTTCTTC. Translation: CASSRGGDEVGRGQFF.

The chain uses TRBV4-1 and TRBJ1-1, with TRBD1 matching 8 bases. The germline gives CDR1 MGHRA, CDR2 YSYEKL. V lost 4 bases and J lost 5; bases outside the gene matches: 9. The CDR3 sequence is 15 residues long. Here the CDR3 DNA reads TGCGCCAGCAGCCCCCGGGAACAGGGGGAGACTGAAGCTTTCTTT. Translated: CASSPREQGETEAFF.

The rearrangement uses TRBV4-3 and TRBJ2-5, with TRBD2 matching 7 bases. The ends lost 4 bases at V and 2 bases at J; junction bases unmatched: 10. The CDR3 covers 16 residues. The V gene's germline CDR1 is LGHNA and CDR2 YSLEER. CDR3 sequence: CASSPRAGGGQETQYF. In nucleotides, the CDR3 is TGCGCCAGCAGCCCTCGGGCTGGCGGGGGACAAGAGACCCAGTACTTC.

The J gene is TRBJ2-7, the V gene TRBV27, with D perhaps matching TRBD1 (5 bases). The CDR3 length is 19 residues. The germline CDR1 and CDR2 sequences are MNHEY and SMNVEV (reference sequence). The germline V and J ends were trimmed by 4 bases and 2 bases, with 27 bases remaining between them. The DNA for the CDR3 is TGTGCCAGCAGTTCTTCCCATGGCTCCCAGGGATATTCCCCCTACGAGCAGTACTTC. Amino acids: CASSSSHGSQGYSPYEQYF.

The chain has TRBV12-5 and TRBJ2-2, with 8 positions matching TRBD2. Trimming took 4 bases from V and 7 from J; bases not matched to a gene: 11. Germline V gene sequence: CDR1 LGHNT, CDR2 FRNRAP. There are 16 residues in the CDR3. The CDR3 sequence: CASGSWGAGVDGELFF. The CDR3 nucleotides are TGTGCTAGTGGTTCCTGGGGAGCGGGAGTCGACGGGGAGCTGTTTTTT.

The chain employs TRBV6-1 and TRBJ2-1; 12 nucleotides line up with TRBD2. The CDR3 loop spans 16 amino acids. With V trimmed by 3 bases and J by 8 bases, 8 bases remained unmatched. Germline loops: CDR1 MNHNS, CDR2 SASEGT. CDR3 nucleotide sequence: TGTGCCAGCAGTGACCTAGCGGGAGGGGGCGGCGATGAGCAGTTCTTC. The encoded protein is CASSDLAGGGGDEQFF.

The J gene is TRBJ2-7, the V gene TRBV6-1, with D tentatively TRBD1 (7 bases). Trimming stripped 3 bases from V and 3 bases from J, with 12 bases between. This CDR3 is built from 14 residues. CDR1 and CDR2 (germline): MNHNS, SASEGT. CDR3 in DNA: TGTGCCAGCAGTGAGGCAGGGGGGAACTACGAGCAGTACTTC. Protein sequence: CASSEAGGNYEQYF.

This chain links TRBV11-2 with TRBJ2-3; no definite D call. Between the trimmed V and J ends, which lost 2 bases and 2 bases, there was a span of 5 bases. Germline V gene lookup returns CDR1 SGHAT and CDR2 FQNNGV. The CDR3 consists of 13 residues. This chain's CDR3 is CASSLWPTDTQYF. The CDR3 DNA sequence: TGTGCCAGCAGCTTATGGCCCACAGATACGCAGTATTTT.

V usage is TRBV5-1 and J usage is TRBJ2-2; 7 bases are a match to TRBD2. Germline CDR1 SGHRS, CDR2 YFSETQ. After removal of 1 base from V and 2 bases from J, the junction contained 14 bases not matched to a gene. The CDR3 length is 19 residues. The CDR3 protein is CASSLFGRPGTTNTGELFF. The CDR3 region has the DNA TGCGCCAGCAGCTTGTTCGGGCGACCTGGGACTACTAACACCGGGGAGCTGTTTTTT.

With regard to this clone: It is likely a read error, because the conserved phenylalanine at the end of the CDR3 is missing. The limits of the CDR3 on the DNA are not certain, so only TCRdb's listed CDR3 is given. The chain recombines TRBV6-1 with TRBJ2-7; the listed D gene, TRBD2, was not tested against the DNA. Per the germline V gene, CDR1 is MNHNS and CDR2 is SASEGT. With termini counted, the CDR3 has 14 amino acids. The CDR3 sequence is CASSESGGSAIQRS.

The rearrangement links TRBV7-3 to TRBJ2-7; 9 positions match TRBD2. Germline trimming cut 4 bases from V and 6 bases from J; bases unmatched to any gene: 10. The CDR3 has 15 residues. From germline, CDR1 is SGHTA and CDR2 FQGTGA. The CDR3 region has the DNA TGTGCCAGCAGCTCAGACCCGGGACTAGCCGGCGAGCAGTACTTC. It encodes CASSSDPGLAGEQYF. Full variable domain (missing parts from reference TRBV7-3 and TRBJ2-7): GAGVSQTPSNKVTEKGKYVELRCDPISGHTALYWYRQSLGQGPEFLIYFQGTGAADDSGLPNDRFFAVRPEGSVSTLKIQRTERGDSAVYLCASSSDPGLAGEQYFGPGTRLTVT.

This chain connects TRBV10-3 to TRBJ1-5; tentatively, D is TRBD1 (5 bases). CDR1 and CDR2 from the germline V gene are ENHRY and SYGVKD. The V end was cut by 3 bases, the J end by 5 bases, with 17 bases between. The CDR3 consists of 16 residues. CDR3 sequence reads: CAISDQGRGPHQPQHF. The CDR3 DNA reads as TGTGCCATCAGTGATCAAGGGAGGGGCCCGCATCAGCCCCAGCATTTT.

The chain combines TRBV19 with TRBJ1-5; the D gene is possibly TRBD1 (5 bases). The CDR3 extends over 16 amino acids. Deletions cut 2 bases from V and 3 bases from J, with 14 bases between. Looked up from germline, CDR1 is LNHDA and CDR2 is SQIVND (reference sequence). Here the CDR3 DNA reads TGTGCCAGTAGTATAATAGCAGGGTACATCAATCAGCCCCAGCATTTT. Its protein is CASSIIAGYINQPQHF.

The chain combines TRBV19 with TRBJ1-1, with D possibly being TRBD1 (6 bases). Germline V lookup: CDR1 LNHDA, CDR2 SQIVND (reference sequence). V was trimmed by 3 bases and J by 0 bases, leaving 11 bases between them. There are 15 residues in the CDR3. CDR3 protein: CASSMQQGMNTEAFF. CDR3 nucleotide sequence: TGTGCCAGTAGTATGCAACAGGGTATGAACACTGAAGCTTTCTTT.

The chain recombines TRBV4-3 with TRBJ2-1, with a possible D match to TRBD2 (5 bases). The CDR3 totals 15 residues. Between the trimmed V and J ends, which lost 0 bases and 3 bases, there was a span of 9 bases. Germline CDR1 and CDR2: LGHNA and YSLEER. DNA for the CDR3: TGCGCCAGCAGCCAAGACCGGGAACGCTACAATGAGCAGTTCTTC. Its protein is CASSQDRERYNEQFF.

The CDR3 protein is CASSVGGGAGNEQFF. The CDR3 region has the DNA TGTGCCAGCAGCGTAGGTGGGGGGGCGGGAAATGAGCAGTTCTTC. V gene TRBV9 combines with J gene TRBJ2-1; maybe TRBD2 (7 bases). Trimming cost V 0 bases and J 7 bases, with 14 bases left between them. The CDR3 is made up of 15 amino acids. The germline V gene has CDR1 SGDLS and CDR2 YYNGEE.

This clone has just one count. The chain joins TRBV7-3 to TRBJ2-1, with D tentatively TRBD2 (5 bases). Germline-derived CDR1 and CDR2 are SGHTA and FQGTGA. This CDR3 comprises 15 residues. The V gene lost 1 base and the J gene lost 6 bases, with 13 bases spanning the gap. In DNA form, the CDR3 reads TGTGCCAGCAGCTTAATTGGAGGCTCGGGCAATGAGCAGTTCTTC. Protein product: CASSLIGGSGNEQFF. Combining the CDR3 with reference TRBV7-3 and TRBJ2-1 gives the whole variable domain GAGVSQTPSNKVTEKGKYVELRCDPISGHTALYWYRQSLGQGPEFLIYFQGTGAADDSGLPNDRFFAVRPEGSVSTLKIQRTERGDSAVYLCASSLIGGSGNEQFFGPGTRLTVL.